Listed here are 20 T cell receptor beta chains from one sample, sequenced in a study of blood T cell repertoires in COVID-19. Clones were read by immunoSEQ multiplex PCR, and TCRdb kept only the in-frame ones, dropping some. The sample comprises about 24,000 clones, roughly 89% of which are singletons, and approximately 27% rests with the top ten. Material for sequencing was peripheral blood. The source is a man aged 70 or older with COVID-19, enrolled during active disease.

The DNA for the CDR3 is TGTGCCAGCAGCTTTTGGGGGGGCGTCACCGGGGAGCTGTTTTTT. Its translation is CASSFWGGVTGELFF. The rearrangement links TRBV7-2 to TRBJ2-2; TRBD2 is a possible D gene (7 bases). Per the germline V gene, CDR1 is SGHTA and CDR2 is FQGNSA. The CDR3 spans 15 residues. The V gene lost 3 bases and the J gene lost 4 bases, with 12 bases spanning the gap. Full variable domain (outside the CDR3, taken from reference TRBV7-2 and TRBJ2-2): GAGVSQSPSNKVTEKGKDVELRCDPISGHTALYWYRQSLGQGLEFLIYFQGNSAPDKSGLPSDRFSAERTGGSVSTLTIQRTQQEDSAVYLCASSFWGGVTGELFFGEGSRLTVL.

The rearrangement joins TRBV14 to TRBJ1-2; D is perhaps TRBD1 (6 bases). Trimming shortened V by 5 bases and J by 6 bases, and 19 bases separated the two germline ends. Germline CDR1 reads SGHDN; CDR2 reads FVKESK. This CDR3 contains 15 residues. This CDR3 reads CASSAPGHLRHGYTF. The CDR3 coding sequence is TGTGCCAGCAGCGCTCCGGGACACCTAAGGCATGGCTACACCTTC.

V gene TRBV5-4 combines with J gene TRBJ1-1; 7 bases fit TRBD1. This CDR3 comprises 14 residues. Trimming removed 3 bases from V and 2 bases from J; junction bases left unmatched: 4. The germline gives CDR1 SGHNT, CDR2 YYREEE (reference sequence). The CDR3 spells CASSSRQGNTEAFF. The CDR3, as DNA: TGTGCCAGCAGCTCCAGACAGGGAAACACTGAAGCTTTCTTT.

CDR3 sequence (DNA): TGTGCCAGCAGCTTGAACACCGACTATGGCTACACCTTC. Protein product: CASSLNTDYGYTF. J is TRBJ1-2 and V is TRBV5-4, with D uncertain. Trimming removed 1 base at V and 3 bases at J, with 7 bases between. The germline gives CDR1 SGHNT, CDR2 YYREEE (reference sequence). The CDR3 consists of 13 residues.

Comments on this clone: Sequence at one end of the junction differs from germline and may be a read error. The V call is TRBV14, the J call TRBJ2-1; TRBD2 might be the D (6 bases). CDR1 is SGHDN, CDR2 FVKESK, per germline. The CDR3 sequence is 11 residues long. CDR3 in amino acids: CASSQGLVPVF. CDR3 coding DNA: TGTGCCAGCAGCCAAGGACTAGTTCCAGTCTTC. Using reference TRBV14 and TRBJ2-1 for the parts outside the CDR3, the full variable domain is EAGVTQFPSHSVIEKGQTVTLRCDPISGHDNLYWYRRVMGKEIKFLLHFVKESKQDESGMPNNRFLAERTGGTYSTLKVQPAELEDSGVYFCASSQGLVPVFGPGTRLTVL.

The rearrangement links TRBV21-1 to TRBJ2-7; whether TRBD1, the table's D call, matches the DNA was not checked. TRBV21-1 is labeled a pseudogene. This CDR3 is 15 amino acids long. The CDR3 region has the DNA TGTGCCAGCAGCGCCCGCGGACAGGGTAACCACGAGCAGTACTTC. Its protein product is CASSARGQGNHEQYF.

The CDR3 is CASSLGGQGHSEAFF. Here the CDR3 DNA reads TGCGCCAGCAGCTTGGGAGGACAGGGGCACTCTGAAGCTTTCTTT. The chain is built from TRBV5-1 and TRBJ1-1, with 9 nucleotides matching TRBD1. CDR3 length equals 15 residues. V trimming: 0 bases; J trimming: 6 bases; junction bases outside the gene matches: 6. Per germline, CDR1 SGHRS and CDR2 YFSETQ.

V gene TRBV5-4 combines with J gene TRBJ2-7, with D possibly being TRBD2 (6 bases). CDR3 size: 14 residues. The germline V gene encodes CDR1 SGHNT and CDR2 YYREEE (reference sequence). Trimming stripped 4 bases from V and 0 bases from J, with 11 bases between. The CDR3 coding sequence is TGTGCCAGCAGCGGTAGCGGTAGCTCCTACGAGCAGTACTTC. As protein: CASSGSGSSYEQYF.

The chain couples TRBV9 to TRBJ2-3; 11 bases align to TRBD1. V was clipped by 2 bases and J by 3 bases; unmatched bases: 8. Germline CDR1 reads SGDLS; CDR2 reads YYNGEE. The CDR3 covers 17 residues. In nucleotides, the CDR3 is TGTGCCAGCAGCGTCGGACAGGGGGCCCGATTAACAGATACGCAGTATTTT. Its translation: CASSVGQGARLTDTQYF.

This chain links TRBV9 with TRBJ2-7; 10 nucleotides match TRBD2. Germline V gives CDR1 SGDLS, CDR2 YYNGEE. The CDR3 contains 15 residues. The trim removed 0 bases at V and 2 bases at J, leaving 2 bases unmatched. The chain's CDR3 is CASSVEGTSAYEQYF. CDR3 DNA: TGTGCCAGCAGCGTAGAAGGGACTAGCGCCTACGAGCAGTACTTC.

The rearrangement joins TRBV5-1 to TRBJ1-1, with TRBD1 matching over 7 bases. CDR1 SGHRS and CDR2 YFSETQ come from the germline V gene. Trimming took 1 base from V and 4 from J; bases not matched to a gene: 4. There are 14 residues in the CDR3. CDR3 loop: CASSLNQGGTEAFF. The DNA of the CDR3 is TGCGCCAGCAGCTTGAACCAGGGGGGCACTGAAGCTTTCTTT.

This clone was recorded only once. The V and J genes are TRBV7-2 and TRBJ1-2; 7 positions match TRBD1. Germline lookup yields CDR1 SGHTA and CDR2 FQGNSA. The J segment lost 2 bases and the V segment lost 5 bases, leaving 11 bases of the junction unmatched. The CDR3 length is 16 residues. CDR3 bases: TGTGCCAGCAGCCCGCGAGCGCAGGGGGTGAACTATGGCTACACCTTC. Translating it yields CASSPRAQGVNYGYTF.

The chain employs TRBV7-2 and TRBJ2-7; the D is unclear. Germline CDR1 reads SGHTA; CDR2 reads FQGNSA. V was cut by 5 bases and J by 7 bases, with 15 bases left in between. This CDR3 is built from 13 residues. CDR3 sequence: CASSPRQAGEQYF. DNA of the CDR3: TGTGCCAGCAGCCCCCGGCAGGCAGGAGAGCAGTACTTC.

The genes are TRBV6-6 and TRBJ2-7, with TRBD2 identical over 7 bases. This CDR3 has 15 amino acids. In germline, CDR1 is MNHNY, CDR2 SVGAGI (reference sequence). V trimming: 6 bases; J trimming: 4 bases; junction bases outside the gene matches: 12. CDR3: CASREAGTGGYEQYF. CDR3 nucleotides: TGTGCCAGCAGAGAGGCCGGGACGGGGGGTTACGAGCAGTACTTC.

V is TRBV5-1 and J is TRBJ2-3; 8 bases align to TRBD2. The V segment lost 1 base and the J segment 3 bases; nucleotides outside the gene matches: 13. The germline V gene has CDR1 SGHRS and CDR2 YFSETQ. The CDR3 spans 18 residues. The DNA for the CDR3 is TGCGCCAGCAGCTTGTTCGGCCAGCGGGGGAGCAAAACAGATACGCAGTATTTT. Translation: CASSLFGQRGSKTDTQYF.

The CDR3 loop is CASSDLTGPSYEQYF. The CDR3 bases are TGTGCCAGTAGTGACCTTACAGGGCCTTCCTACGAGCAGTACTTC. The rearrangement links TRBV19 to TRBJ2-7; possible D gene TRBD1, 6 bases. Germline lookup yields CDR1 LNHDA and CDR2 SQIVND (reference sequence). The V end lost 5 bases, the J end lost 1 base, and 15 bases lay between the germline ends. The length of the CDR3 is 15 residues.

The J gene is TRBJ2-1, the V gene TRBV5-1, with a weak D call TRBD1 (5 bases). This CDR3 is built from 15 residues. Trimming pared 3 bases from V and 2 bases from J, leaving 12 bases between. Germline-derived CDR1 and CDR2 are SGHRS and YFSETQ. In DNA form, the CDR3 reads TGCGCCAGCAGCTCCACGACAGCCACCTACAATGAGCAGTTCTTC. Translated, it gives CASSSTTATYNEQFF.

The CDR3 region is CASSLRSRDRGYQPQHF. The CDR3 nucleotides read TGTGCCAGCAGTTTAAGGTCTAGGGACAGGGGGTATCAGCCCCAGCATTTT. V usage is TRBV27 and J usage is TRBJ1-5, with 11 bases that match TRBD1. V gave up 2 bases and J gave up 5 bases; unmatched junction bases: 8. Germline CDR1 MNHEY, CDR2 SMNVEV (reference sequence). This CDR3 comprises 17 residues.

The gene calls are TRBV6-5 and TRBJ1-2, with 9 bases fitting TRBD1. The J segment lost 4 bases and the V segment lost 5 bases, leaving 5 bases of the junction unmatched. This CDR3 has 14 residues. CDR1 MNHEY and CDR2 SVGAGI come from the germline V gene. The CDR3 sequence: CASSLRQGVYGYTF. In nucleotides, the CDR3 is TGTGCCAGCAGTCTACGACAGGGGGTCTATGGCTACACCTTC.

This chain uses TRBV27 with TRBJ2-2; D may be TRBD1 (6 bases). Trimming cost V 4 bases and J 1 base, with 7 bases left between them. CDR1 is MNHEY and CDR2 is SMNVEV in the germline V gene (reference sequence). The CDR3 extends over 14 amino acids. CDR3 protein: CASSSDRNTGELFF. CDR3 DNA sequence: TGTGCCAGCAGTTCGGACAGGAACACCGGGGAGCTGTTTTTT.